One and the same sample provided the 19 T cell receptor beta chains below, sequenced in a study of human T cells and chemical hapten exposure. Time point in this sample: patch test 2, 6 weeks after DPC sensitization. Treatment noted: therapeutic diphenylcyclopropenone sensitization with weekly scalp DPC. One entry per CDR3 protein results from TCRdb running MiXCR on the RACE reads. The table records some 42,000 distinct CDR3 sequences, more than 8.5% of them present only once. This sample comprised whole blood, obtained in connection with sensitization to the hapten diphenylcyclopropenone (DPC). These receptors all stem from a woman between 35 and 50 years old with alopecia areata. Some clones in this sample may be carry-over from other donors' samples.

This clonotype was counted ten times or more. V gene TRBV3-1 combines with J gene TRBJ2-2; 9 positions agree with TRBD2. Looked up from germline, CDR1 is LGHDT and CDR2 is YNNKEL (reference sequence). The CDR3 is 14 residues long. V lost 6 bases, J lost 5 bases, and 4 bases stayed unmatched. CDR3 sequence reads: CASRGGLATGELFF. In DNA form, the CDR3 reads TGTGCCAGCAGGGGAGGACTAGCGACCGGGGAGCTGTTTTTT.

The V gene is TRBV7-2, the J gene TRBJ1-4; TRBD1 is a possible D gene (5 bases). Germline V lookup: CDR1 SGHTA, CDR2 FQGNSA. V lost 5 bases, J lost 8 bases, and 15 bases lay in between. The CDR3 runs 14 residues. The CDR3 region is CASSPGGFVEKLFF. The CDR3 DNA reads as TGTGCCAGCAGCCCGGGGGGGTTCGTAGAAAAACTGTTTTTT.

This clonotype was found many times. The rearrangement joins TRBV7-9 to TRBJ1-4; a possible D gene is TRBD1 (5 bases). Looked up from germline, CDR1 is SEHNR and CDR2 is FQNEAQ (reference sequence). V lost 5 bases, J lost 0 bases, and 10 bases lay in between. The CDR3 is 15 amino acids. CDR3 sequence reads: CASSPGTTTNEKLFF. The CDR3 nucleotides are TGTGCCAGCAGCCCGGGGACCACAACTAATGAAAAACTGTTTTTT.

The chain links TRBV14 to TRBJ2-3, with 7 bases fitting TRBD1. V dropped 9 bases and J dropped 8; count of bases not matched to a gene: 5. CDR1 is SGHDN and CDR2 is FVKESK in the germline V gene. This CDR3 has 11 residues. CDR3 in amino acids: CASRQGPTQYF. The CDR3 coding sequence is TGTGCCAGTCGACAGGGTCCTACGCAGTATTTT.

This clonotype was counted a few times. The rearrangement uses TRBV3-1 and TRBJ2-1; 9 bases match TRBD2. The ends lost 4 bases at V and 2 bases at J; junction bases unmatched: 6. The CDR3 sequence is 16 residues long. The V gene's germline CDR1 is LGHDT and CDR2 YNNKEL (reference sequence). This CDR3 is CASSPLLAGAYNEQFF. The DNA of the CDR3 is TGTGCCAGCAGCCCCCTATTAGCGGGAGCCTACAATGAGCAGTTCTTC.

Many counts were recorded for this clonotype. The chain links TRBV2 to TRBJ1-6; D might be TRBD1 (6 bases). V dropped 4 bases and J dropped 9 bases, with 13 bases sitting between them. This CDR3 spans 14 amino acids. Per germline, CDR1 SNHLY and CDR2 FYNNEI. The CDR3 DNA sequence: TGTGCCAGCAGTGGGACAGTAGCCCCTTCACCCCTCCACTTT. Translation gives CASSGTVAPSPLHF.

This sequence joins TRBV5-1 and TRBJ2-7, with TRBD1 matching 7 bases. The CDR3 has 15 amino acids. The V segment lost 1 base and the J segment 7 bases; nucleotides outside the gene matches: 11. Germline CDR1 is SGHRS and CDR2 is YFSETQ. This chain's CDR3 is CASSLLTGDSREQYF. In DNA form, the CDR3 reads TGCGCCAGCAGCTTGCTTACAGGGGATTCTCGGGAGCAGTACTTC.

This clonotype was counted at least ten times. The CDR3 loop reads CSAAQSNEQFF. For the CDR3, the DNA is TGCAGCGCCGCACAAAGCAATGAGCAGTTCTTC. This chain joins TRBV29-1 and TRBJ2-1; D gene uncertain. The CDR3 sequence is 11 residues long. Germline V gene lookup returns CDR1 SQVTM and CDR2 ANQGSEA. The V end was cut by 7 bases, the J end by 6 bases, with 10 bases between.

This clonotype was detected ten times or more. The V call is TRBV29-1, the J call TRBJ1-1; D might be TRBD1 (6 bases). This CDR3 is 13 amino acids long. V gave up 7 bases and J gave up 0 bases, with 12 bases separating them. In germline, CDR1 is SQVTM, CDR2 ANQGSEA. The chain's CDR3 is CSGTDSMNTEAFF. CDR3 sequence (DNA): TGCAGCGGGACAGATTCAATGAACACTGAAGCTTTCTTT.

This clonotype was observed at least ten times. The chain has TRBV14 and TRBJ2-2; the D is unclear. The V end lost 2 bases, the J end lost 6 bases, and 10 bases lay between the germline ends. This CDR3 is 14 amino acids long. Germline CDR1 SGHDN, CDR2 FVKESK. The CDR3 here is CASSQNLGSGELFF. CDR3 coding DNA: TGTGCCAGCAGCCAAAATTTGGGGTCCGGGGAGCTGTTTTTT.

The genes are TRBV30 and TRBJ2-3, with TRBD2 identical over 9 bases. CDR1 and CDR2 (germline): GTSNPN, SVGIG (reference sequence). CDR3 size: 15 residues. V lost 0 bases, J lost 4 bases, and 5 bases stayed unmatched. The CDR3 loop is CAWSVRAGGADTQYF. In DNA form, the CDR3 reads TGTGCCTGGAGTGTACGAGCGGGGGGCGCAGATACGCAGTATTTT.

The V call is TRBV28, the J call TRBJ1-2; no reliable D call. This CDR3 has 12 amino acids. Looked up from germline, CDR1 is MDHEN and CDR2 is SYDVKM. V was clipped by 5 bases and J by 7 bases, with 11 bases between them. CDR3 bases: TGTGCCAGCAGTACCCCCCGAGGTGGCTACACCTTC. Translated, it gives CASSTPRGGYTF.

This clonotype was counted many times. This chain uses TRBV12-5 with TRBJ2-1; D is possibly TRBD2 (5 bases). V was shortened by 6 bases and J by 5 bases, with 14 bases between the two germline ends. CDR3 length equals 14 residues. Germline V gene data show CDR1 as LGHNT and CDR2 as FRNRAP. The CDR3 loop reads CASGPDPGNNEQFF. Written as DNA, the CDR3 is TGTGCTAGTGGGCCCGATCCGGGGAACAATGAGCAGTTCTTC.

The CDR3: CASRVTDTQYF. The CDR3 bases are TGTGCCAGCAGGGTCACAGATACGCAGTATTTT. The chain couples TRBV7-2 to TRBJ2-3; no definite D call. CDR1 is SGHTA and CDR2 is FQGNSA in the germline V gene. The CDR3 has 11 residues. The ends were cut back, 6 bases at V and 2 bases at J, with 3 bases in the middle.

This clonotype has ten or more counts. The genes are TRBV12-3 or TRBV12-4 and TRBJ1-2; D is unresolved. The CDR3 covers 13 residues. V shed 3 bases and J shed 8 bases, with 13 bases lying between them. Here the CDR3 reads CASSFEEGRGYTF. Here the CDR3 DNA reads TGTGCCAGCAGTTTTGAAGAGGGTCGGGGCTACACCTTC.

This clonotype was picked up a small number of times. The V and J genes are TRBV10-3 and TRBJ2-7; 8 nucleotides line up with TRBD1. Germline CDR1 and CDR2: ENHRY and SYGVKD. This CDR3 has 15 residues. V shed 3 bases and J 2 bases; nucleotides not matched to a gene: 6. The CDR3 nucleotides are TGTGCCATCAGTGAAACCAGGGGGCTAACCTACGAGCAGTACTTC. Its protein product is CAISETRGLTYEQYF.

This clonotype was detected many times. The chain carries TRBV7-2 and TRBJ2-5; TRBD2 is a possible D gene (5 bases). Germline CDR1 reads SGHTA; CDR2 reads FQGNSA. The V and J ends lost 5 bases and 5 bases respectively, with 24 bases between them. CDR3 length: 17 amino acids. DNA of the CDR3: TGTGCCAGCAGCGTCAGGCGTCTAGCCAACGGCGGGGAGACCCAGTACTTC. The encoded protein is CASSVRRLANGGETQYF.

This clonotype was picked up a small number of times. This chain connects TRBV20-1 to TRBJ1-4; tentative D call: TRBD1 (6 bases). Germline values: CDR1 DFQATT, CDR2 SNEGSKA (reference sequence). V was pared by 3 bases and J by 8 bases, with 13 bases between. The CDR3 sequence is 13 residues long. CDR3: CSARRTGTEKLFF. CDR3 coding DNA: TGCAGTGCTAGGCGAACAGGGACCGAAAAACTGTTTTTT.

In its sample, this clonotype was seen many times. This chain links TRBV11-1 with TRBJ2-5; 8 bases line up with TRBD1. The junction had 4 bases not matched to a gene; V was cut back by 5 bases and J by 2 bases. The CDR3 totals 14 residues. CDR1 and CDR2 from the germline V gene are SGHAT and FQDESV (reference sequence). The CDR3 reads CASSRTGWQETQYF. The CDR3, as DNA: TGTGCCAGCAGCCGGACAGGGTGGCAAGAGACCCAGTACTTC.